Presented here are 30 T cell receptor beta chains from one specimen sequenced in a study of cytomegalovirus exposure and HLA in healthy donors. The PCR contained 60 Vbeta and 13 Jbeta primers. Sequencing used immunoSEQ multiplex PCR; TCRdb keeps in-frame clones, though not all of them. The sample has just over 150,000 clones, around 76% seen once. Sequenced material: PBMCs. The source is a female donor in good health and CMV-seronegative.

This chain links TRBV10-3 with TRBJ2-7, with D tentatively TRBD2 (7 bases). The CDR3 contains 15 residues. The germline V and J ends were trimmed by 0 bases and 4 bases, with 13 bases remaining between them. Germline values: CDR1 ENHRY, CDR2 SYGVKD. CDR3 DNA: TGTGCCATCAGTGAGTCGATCGGGGGGCAGTACGAGCAGTACTTC. Its protein product is CAISESIGGQYEQYF.

The genes are TRBV19 and TRBJ1-5; 9 positions match TRBD1. The CDR3 covers 16 residues. Germline V gene data show CDR1 as LNHDA and CDR2 as SQIVND (reference sequence). Trimming took 4 bases from V and 0 from J; bases not matched to a gene: 4. CDR3 in amino acids: CASSTGQGNSNQPQHF. In DNA, the CDR3 is TGTGCCAGTAGTACAGGACAGGGGAATAGCAATCAGCCCCAGCATTTT.

The chain has TRBV5-6 and TRBJ2-1; D remains unclear. The ends were cut back, 0 bases at V and 10 bases at J, with 14 bases in the middle. Germline V gene sequence: CDR1 SGHDT, CDR2 YYEEEE. The CDR3 runs to 14 residues. CDR3: CASSLEPGGSEQFF. CDR3 coding DNA: TGTGCCAGCAGCTTGGAGCCAGGTGGTTCAGAGCAGTTCTTC.

This chain uses TRBV19 with TRBJ1-2; D might be TRBD1 (6 bases). CDR1 LNHDA and CDR2 SQIVND come from the germline V gene (reference sequence). This CDR3 has 14 amino acids. The V and J ends lost 3 bases and 1 base respectively, with 9 bases between them. CDR3 sequence reads: CASSIVQGNYGYTF. The DNA for the CDR3 is TGTGCCAGTAGTATCGTACAGGGTAACTATGGCTACACCTTC.

The chain links TRBV7-9 to TRBJ1-4, with 8 bases fitting TRBD1. The ends lost 1 base at V and 0 bases at J; junction bases unmatched: 1. CDR3 length equals 16 residues. From germline, CDR1 is SEHNR and CDR2 FQNEAQ (reference sequence). This chain's CDR3 is CASSLGTGPTNEKLFF. In DNA, the CDR3 is TGTGCCAGCAGCTTAGGGACAGGGCCAACTAATGAAAAACTGTTTTTT.

This rearrangement joins TRBV27 to TRBJ2-2; D is possibly TRBD2 (6 bases). The germline V gene encodes CDR1 MNHEY and CDR2 SMNVEV (reference sequence). This CDR3 has 13 residues. V lost 10 bases to trimming and J lost 6 bases, with 15 bases between them. The DNA for the CDR3 is TGTGCCATCCGGGACTTCCCGGCCGGGGAGCTGTTTTTT. Translating it yields CAIRDFPAGELFF.

The sample holds one count of this clone. The chain couples TRBV2 to TRBJ2-3; 7 positions match TRBD2. Losses at the gene ends were 5 bases for V and 3 bases for J; bases not matched to a gene: 11. This CDR3 comprises 16 residues. Germline CDR1 SNHLY, CDR2 FYNNEI. CDR3 loop: CASSPWGGEGTDTQYF. For the CDR3, the DNA is TGTGCCAGCAGTCCCTGGGGGGGAGAAGGAACAGATACGCAGTATTTT.

DNA of the CDR3: TGTGCCAGCAGCCCTGAACGTCAGGAGCAGTACTTC. Translating gives CASSPERQEQYF. This chain connects TRBV2 to TRBJ2-7; D uncertain. CDR1 and CDR2 from the germline V gene are SNHLY and FYNNEI. Trimming removed 6 bases from V and 7 bases from J, with 13 bases in between. CDR3 length: 12 amino acids.

The CDR3 nucleotides read TGTGCCAGCAGCTCACTAGCGGGTAGCACAGATACGCAGTATTTT. Translation gives CASSSLAGSTDTQYF. The rearrangement uses TRBV7-9 and TRBJ2-3, with 9 bases matching TRBD2. Looked up from germline, CDR1 is SEHNR and CDR2 is FQNEAQ (reference sequence). CDR3 length: 15 residues. V shed 4 bases, J shed 0 bases, and the junction held 2 bases outside the gene matches.

This chain uses TRBV5-5 with TRBJ1-1; D remains ambiguous. The CDR3 contains 12 residues. V was pared by 1 base and J by 4 bases, with 5 bases between. Germline CDR1 reads SGHKS; CDR2 reads YYEKEE (reference sequence). CDR3 region: CASSLWSTEAFF. The CDR3 nucleotides read TGTGCCAGCAGCTTGTGGAGCACTGAAGCTTTCTTT.

This clone was detected only once. V and J are TRBV9 and TRBJ2-3; 7 bases match TRBD1. After removal of 4 bases from V and 5 bases from J, the junction contained 10 bases not matched to a gene. Looked up from germline, CDR1 is SGDLS and CDR2 is YYNGEE. The CDR3 is 15 amino acids. The CDR3 bases are TGTGCCAGCAGCATCACAGGGGCGTATGGAGATACGCAGTATTTT. Translating it yields CASSITGAYGDTQYF. The full variable domain, with the rest looked up from reference TRBV9 and TRBJ2-3, is DSGVTQTPKHLITATGQRVTLRCSPRSGDLSVYWYQQSLDQGLQFLIQYYNGEERAKGNILERFSAQQFPDLHSELNLSSLELGDSALYFCASSITGAYGDTQYFGPGTRLTVL.

V gene TRBV25-1 combines with J gene TRBJ2-7, with 9 bases lining up with TRBD1. J gave up 3 bases and V 6 bases, and 9 bases lay outside the gene matches. The CDR3 is 15 amino acids. CDR1 and CDR2 (germline): MGHDK, SYGVNS. The CDR3: CASSPQGADRYEQYF. As DNA, the CDR3 is TGTGCCAGCAGCCCACAGGGGGCTGATCGCTACGAGCAGTACTTC.

The CDR3, as DNA: TGTGCCAGCAGGCCGAGGGCAGGGGGCGGTCAGCCCCAGCATTTT. Encoded protein: CASRPRAGGGQPQHF. This chain links TRBV27 with TRBJ1-5, with 8 bases matching TRBD1. The CDR3 covers 15 residues. The V gene end was trimmed by 6 bases and the J gene end by 6 bases; junction bases not matched to a gene: 10. Germline V gene data show CDR1 as MNHEY and CDR2 as SMNVEV (reference sequence).

The rearrangement uses TRBV2 and TRBJ2-2, with TRBD2 identical over 7 bases. Trimming cost V 6 bases and J 2 bases; bases outside gene matches: 12. The V gene's germline CDR1 is SNHLY and CDR2 FYNNEI. This CDR3 is 17 amino acids long. CDR3 loop: CASRVGYAGVNTGELFF. The CDR3 DNA sequence: TGTGCCAGCAGGGTCGGGTACGCGGGGGTTAACACCGGGGAGCTGTTTTTT.

This rearrangement joins TRBV7-6 to TRBJ2-7; 10 bases align to TRBD2. Unmatched junction bases numbered 16, after V lost 1 base and J lost 1 base. CDR1 SGHVS and CDR2 FNYEAQ come from the germline V gene. This CDR3 is built from 20 residues. This chain's CDR3 is CASSLGWYDASGSRSYEQYF. The CDR3 DNA follows: TGTGCCAGCAGCTTAGGTTGGTATGATGCTAGCGGGAGTCGGTCCTACGAGCAGTACTTC.

This clone has more than one count but fewer than ten. The genes are TRBV30 and TRBJ2-3, with 8 bases that match TRBD2. Unmatched junction bases numbered 6, after V lost 0 bases and J lost 4 bases. Germline values: CDR1 GTSNPN, CDR2 SVGIG (reference sequence). CDR3 length equals 15 residues. The CDR3 reads CAWSVGGREADTQYF. For the CDR3, the DNA is TGTGCCTGGAGTGTAGGGGGGCGGGAGGCAGATACGCAGTATTTT.

DNA for the CDR3: TGTGCCAGCACCCTGGTCCGGGGGGTATACACTGAAGCTTTCTTT. Translation gives CASTLVRGVYTEAFF. The chain joins TRBV7-9 to TRBJ1-1; perhaps TRBD1 as D (5 bases). The germline gives CDR1 SEHNR, CDR2 FQNEAQ (reference sequence). The CDR3 has 15 residues. V was cut by 7 bases and J by 3 bases, with 18 bases left in between.

This clone turned up a few times. The chain is built from TRBV6-6 and TRBJ2-1; 12 positions agree with TRBD2. Per the germline V gene, CDR1 is MNHNY and CDR2 is SVGAGI (reference sequence). The length of the CDR3 is 15 residues. V trimming: 6 bases; J trimming: 9 bases; junction bases outside the gene matches: 9. In DNA form, the CDR3 reads TGTGCCAGCAGATTGACTAGCGGGAGAATGGGTGAGCAGTTCTTC. Its translation: CASRLTSGRMGEQFF.

This chain joins TRBV19 and TRBJ2-2, with D possibly being TRBD1 (6 bases). Trimming cost V 2 bases and J 10 bases, with 11 bases left between them. CDR1 is LNHDA and CDR2 is SQIVND in the germline V gene (reference sequence). This CDR3 is built from 13 residues. The CDR3 bases are TGTGCCAGTAGTATAAAACGACAGGTGGAGCTGTTTTTT. Amino acid sequence: CASSIKRQVELFF. Full variable domain (missing parts from reference TRBV19 and TRBJ2-2): DGGITQSPKYLFRKEGQNVTLSCEQNLNHDAMYWYRQDPGQGLRLIYYSQIVNDFQKGDIAEGYSVSREKKESFPLTVTSAQKNPTAFYLCASSIKRQVELFFGEGSRLTVL.

This chain uses TRBV18 with TRBJ1-2, with D uncertain. Trimming cost V 3 bases and J 3 bases, with 14 bases left between them. The length of the CDR3 is 15 residues. Looked up from germline, CDR1 is KGHSH and CDR2 is LQKENI. The DNA of the CDR3 is TGTGCCAGCTCACCCTCTCGGCAGGTGTACTATGGCTACACCTTC. Its protein product is CASSPSRQVYYGYTF.

The chain has TRBV5-1 and TRBJ2-3, with D possibly matching TRBD2 (6 bases). Germline-derived CDR1 and CDR2 are SGHRS and YFSETQ. This CDR3 has 15 amino acids. V lost 0 bases and J 7 bases, leaving 15 bases between the germline ends. CDR3: CASSLDAGSVNTQYF. CDR3 DNA: TGCGCCAGCAGCTTGGATGCGGGGTCTGTAAATACGCAGTATTTT.

This chain's CDR3 is CASTRDSSYEQYF. The CDR3 region has the DNA TGTGCCAGCACCAGGGACAGCTCCTACGAGCAGTACTTC. This chain links TRBV6-5 with TRBJ2-7; 7 bases match TRBD1. The length of the CDR3 is 13 residues. The J segment lost 0 bases and the V segment lost 7 bases, leaving 3 bases of the junction unmatched. CDR1 MNHEY and CDR2 SVGAGI come from the germline V gene.

J is TRBJ1-5 and V is TRBV4-1, with D perhaps TRBD1 (6 bases). CDR1 and CDR2 (germline): MGHRA, YSYEKL. This CDR3 region has 16 residues. Trimming took off 0 bases at V and 7 bases at J, with 16 bases between the two ends. The CDR3 region is CASSQDVTGPRQPQHF. DNA of the CDR3: TGCGCCAGCAGCCAAGACGTAACAGGGCCCAGGCAGCCCCAGCATTTT.

Points on this clone: The sample contains more than one DNA sequence encoding this CDR3. The chain uses TRBV9 and TRBJ2-7; TRBD2 matches at 8 bases. The CDR3 runs to 15 residues. The V gene end was trimmed by 0 bases and the J gene end by 4 bases; junction bases not matched to a gene: 6. Germline V gives CDR1 SGDLS, CDR2 YYNGEE. CDR3 amino acids: CASSVATGGGYEQYF. In DNA form, the CDR3 reads TGTGCCAGCAGCGTAGCAACGGGAGGGGGGTACGAGCAGTACTTC.

This clone was counted only a few times. V usage is TRBV7-6 and J usage is TRBJ2-1; no firm D call. Trimming shortened V by 4 bases and J by 10 bases, and 11 bases separated the two germline ends. The V gene's germline CDR1 is SGHVS and CDR2 FNYEAQ. The CDR3 is 12 amino acids. The CDR3 spells CASSSIAGEQFF. CDR3 sequence (DNA): TGTGCCAGCAGCTCAATCGCCGGGGAGCAGTTCTTC.

This chain uses TRBV5-6 with TRBJ1-2; maybe TRBD1 (6 bases). The length of the CDR3 is 13 residues. Deletions cut 9 bases from V and 0 bases from J, with 12 bases between. From germline, CDR1 is SGHDT and CDR2 YYEEEE. The CDR3 here is CATNQGTNYGYTF. DNA of the CDR3: TGTGCCACTAATCAGGGGACTAACTATGGCTACACCTTC.

The CDR3 spells CASRSGHQPQHF. The CDR3 DNA reads as TGTGCCAGTAGGTCAGGGCATCAGCCCCAGCATTTT. The V call is TRBV19, the J call TRBJ1-5; the D gene is possibly TRBD1 (5 bases). CDR3 length equals 12 residues. Germline V gives CDR1 LNHDA, CDR2 SQIVND (reference sequence). The V gene lost 6 bases and the J gene lost 5 bases, with 8 bases spanning the gap.

V is TRBV5-1 and J is TRBJ1-2, with 8 bases aligning to TRBD1. The CDR3 has 15 residues. The V gene end was trimmed by 4 bases and the J gene end by 4 bases; junction bases not matched to a gene: 9. The germline V gene encodes CDR1 SGHRS and CDR2 YFSETQ. DNA of the CDR3: TGCGCCAGCAGCCCCTCGACAGGGGCGGTCTATGGCTACACCTTC. Residues: CASSPSTGAVYGYTF.

The V call is TRBV9, the J call TRBJ2-3; tentatively, D is TRBD1 (5 bases). The germline gives CDR1 SGDLS, CDR2 YYNGEE. The ends were cut back, 0 bases at V and 4 bases at J, with 9 bases in the middle. This CDR3 region has 14 residues. The CDR3: CASSVVVGPDTQYF. In DNA form, the CDR3 reads TGTGCCAGCAGCGTAGTAGTGGGGCCAGATACGCAGTATTTT. The full variable domain, rest sourced from reference TRBV9 and TRBJ2-3, is DSGVTQTPKHLITATGQRVTLRCSPRSGDLSVYWYQQSLDQGLQFLIQYYNGEERAKGNILERFSAQQFPDLHSELNLSSLELGDSALYFCASSVVVGPDTQYFGPGTRLTVL.

This chain connects TRBV30 to TRBJ2-2, with TRBD2 matching 8 bases. The CDR3 extends over 15 amino acids. CDR1 is GTSNPN and CDR2 is SVGIG in the germline V gene (reference sequence). V was pared by 2 bases and J by 4 bases, with 6 bases of the junction left unmatched. The CDR3 protein is CAWSWVAGFTGELFF. CDR3 coding DNA: TGTGCCTGGAGTTGGGTAGCGGGGTTCACCGGGGAGCTGTTTTTT.